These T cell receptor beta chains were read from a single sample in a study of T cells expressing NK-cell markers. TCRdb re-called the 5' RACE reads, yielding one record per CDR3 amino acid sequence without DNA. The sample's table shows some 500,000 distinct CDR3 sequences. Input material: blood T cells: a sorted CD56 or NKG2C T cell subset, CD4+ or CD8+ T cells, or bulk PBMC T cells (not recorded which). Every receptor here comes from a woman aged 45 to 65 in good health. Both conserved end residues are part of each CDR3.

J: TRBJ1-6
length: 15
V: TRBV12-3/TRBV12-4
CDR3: CASSLRGGPNSPLHF

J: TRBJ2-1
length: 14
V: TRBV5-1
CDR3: CASSSGSSYNEQFF

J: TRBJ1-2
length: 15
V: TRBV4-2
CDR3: CASSQDLGGAYGYTF

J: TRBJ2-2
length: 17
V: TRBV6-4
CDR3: CASSDSFGGPNTGELFF

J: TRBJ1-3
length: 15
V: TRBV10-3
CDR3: CAISDLVASGNTIYF

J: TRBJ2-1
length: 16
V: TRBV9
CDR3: CASSESLENSYNEQFF

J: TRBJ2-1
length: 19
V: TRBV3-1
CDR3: CASSQDPLLERRLYNEQFF

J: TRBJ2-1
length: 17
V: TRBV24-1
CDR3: CATSDLQASGNYNEQFF

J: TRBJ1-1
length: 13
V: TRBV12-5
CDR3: CASGSQGATEAFF

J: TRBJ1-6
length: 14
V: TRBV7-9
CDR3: CASRPRDLNSPLHF

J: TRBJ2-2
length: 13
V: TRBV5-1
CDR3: CASTGAGAGELFF

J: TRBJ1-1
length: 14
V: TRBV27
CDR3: CASSPWSQPSEAFF

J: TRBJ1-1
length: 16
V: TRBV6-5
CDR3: CASSYSGTGVNTEAFF

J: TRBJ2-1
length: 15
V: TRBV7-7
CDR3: CASSLGLEAMYEQFF

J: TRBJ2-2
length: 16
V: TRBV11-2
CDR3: CASSLDVGGGTGELFF

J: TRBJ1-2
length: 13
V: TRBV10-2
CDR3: CASSEGTGFGYTF

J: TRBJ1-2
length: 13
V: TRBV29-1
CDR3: CSVGIWLRYGYTF

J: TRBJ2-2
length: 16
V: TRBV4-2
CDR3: CASSQELGTDTGELFF

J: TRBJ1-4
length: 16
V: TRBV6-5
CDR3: CASSYRAGQGGEKLFF

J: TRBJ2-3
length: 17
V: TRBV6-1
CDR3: CASSGVASGTFTDTQYF

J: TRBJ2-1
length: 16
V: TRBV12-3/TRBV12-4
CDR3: CASSLGSHKRINEQFF

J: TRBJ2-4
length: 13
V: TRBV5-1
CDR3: CASSSEKGNIQYF

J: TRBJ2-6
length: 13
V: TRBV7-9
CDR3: CAARSEGANVLTF